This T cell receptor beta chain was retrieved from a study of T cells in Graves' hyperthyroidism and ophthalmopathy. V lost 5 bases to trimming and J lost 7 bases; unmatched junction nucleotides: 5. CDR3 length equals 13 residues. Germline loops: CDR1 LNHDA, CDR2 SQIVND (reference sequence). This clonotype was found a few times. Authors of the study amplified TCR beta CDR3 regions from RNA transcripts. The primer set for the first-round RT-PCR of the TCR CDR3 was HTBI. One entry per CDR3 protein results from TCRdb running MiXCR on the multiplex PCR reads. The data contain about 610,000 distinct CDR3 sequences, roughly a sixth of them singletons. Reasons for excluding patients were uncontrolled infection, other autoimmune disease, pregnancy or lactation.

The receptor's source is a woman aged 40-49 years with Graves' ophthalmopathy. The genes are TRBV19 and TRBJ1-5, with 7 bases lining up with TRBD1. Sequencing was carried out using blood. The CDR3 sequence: CASSWDRAQPQHF. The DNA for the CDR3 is TGTGCCAGTAGTTGGGACAGAGCCCAGCCCCAGCATTTT. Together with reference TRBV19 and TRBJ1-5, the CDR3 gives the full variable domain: DGGITQSPKYLFRKEGQNVTLSCEQNLNHDAMYWYRQDPGQGLRLIYYSQIVNDFQKGDIAEGYSVSREKKESFPLTVTSAQKNPTAFYLCASSWDRAQPQHFGDGTRLSIL.